The 26 T cell receptor beta chains listed next were all sequenced from one sample in a study of a mutant IDH1 vaccine in newly diagnosed glioma (dated by TCRdb to the early 2020s). Read against the paper, the sample's time point label means: week 35, safety follow-up. A 20-mer mutant IDH1 peptide at 300 micrograms in Montanide made up each vaccine dose, which was injected subcutaneously together with topical imiquimod. To prepare the library, the immunoSEQ multiplex PCR assay was applied. In TCRdb, the immuneACCESS table is reduced to in-frame sequences with V and J assigned. These tables do not hold every clone; where another copy was compared, an unresolved V gene accounts for under half, and the others remain unexplained. The sample data list 60,000 to 75,000 clones, and around 86% of these were observed just once. The ten largest clones capture 2% of the sample. No antigen is known for these receptors.

This specimen consisted of PBMCs, obtained from a glioma patient whose treatment included an IDH1 peptide vaccine. These receptors originate from a young man with glioma.

The V and J genes are TRBV19 and TRBJ2-1; TRBD1 matches 7 bases. The CDR3 is 14 amino acids. Trimming took 6 bases from V and 0 from J; bases not matched to a gene: 2. The germline gives CDR1 LNHDA, CDR2 SQIVND (reference sequence). The CDR3 DNA is TGTGCCAGTAGATCAGGGGGCTCCTACAATGAGCAGTTCTTC. This sequence encodes CASRSGGSYNEQFF.

The chain carries TRBV4-3 and TRBJ2-5; weak D call: TRBD2 (5 bases). Germline V gene lookup returns CDR1 LGHNA and CDR2 YSLEER. V lost 5 bases and J 7 bases, leaving 14 bases between the germline ends. The CDR3 consists of 13 residues. The CDR3 protein is CASSWTGQRTQYF. Here the CDR3 DNA reads TGCGCCAGCAGCTGGACTGGCCAGAGGACCCAGTACTTC.

This clone appeared a few times. V usage is TRBV29-1 and J usage is TRBJ1-1, with a tentative D call TRBD1 (6 bases). This CDR3 is 13 amino acids long. CDR1 SQVTM and CDR2 ANQGSEA come from the germline V gene. Trimming removed 7 bases from V and 5 bases from J, with 17 bases in between. The CDR3 region is CSELGQLGTEAFF. CDR3 nucleotides: TGCAGCGAGTTAGGACAGTTGGGGACTGAAGCTTTCTTT.

J is TRBJ1-6 and V is TRBV5-8; D not resolved. V gave up 4 bases and J gave up 3 bases, with 8 bases separating them. The CDR3 spans 14 residues. The germline CDR1 and CDR2 sequences are SGHTS and YDEGEE. The DNA for the CDR3 is TGTGCCAGCAGCCCCGGGCTCTATAATTCACCCCTCCACTTT. Encoded protein: CASSPGLYNSPLHF.

The chain recombines TRBV6-5 with TRBJ2-7, with D unclear. The ends were cut back, 5 bases at V and 7 bases at J, with 21 bases in the middle. This CDR3 has 15 residues. In germline, CDR1 is MNHEY, CDR2 SVGAGI. The CDR3: CASSPSPSPPPEQYF. CDR3 nucleotide sequence: TGTGCCAGCAGTCCTTCCCCATCCCCCCCTCCGGAGCAGTACTTC.

The chain links TRBV5-4 to TRBJ1-1, with a possible D match to TRBD1 (5 bases). The germline CDR1 and CDR2 sequences are SGHNT and YYREEE (reference sequence). Trimming took off 6 bases at V and 1 base at J, with 16 bases between the two ends. The CDR3 is 15 residues long. CDR3 sequence reads: CASTRGLHRNTEAFF. CDR3 nucleotides: TGTGCCAGCACCCGGGGGTTACACCGGAACACTGAAGCTTTCTTT.

The rearrangement links TRBV7-2 to TRBJ2-1; D is possibly TRBD2 (5 bases). CDR3 length equals 14 residues. Germline V CDR1 and CDR2: SGHTA, FQGNSA. Between the trimmed V and J ends, which lost 3 bases and 3 bases, there was a span of 9 bases. CDR3: CASSFAGNYNEQFF. Here the CDR3 DNA reads TGTGCCAGCAGCTTTGCCGGGAACTACAATGAGCAGTTCTTC.

The chain couples TRBV6-6 to TRBJ2-1; 9 bases agree with TRBD1. CDR1 is MNHNY and CDR2 is SVGAGI in the germline V gene (reference sequence). The CDR3 contains 15 residues. V lost 6 bases to trimming and J lost 5 bases; unmatched junction nucleotides: 8. CDR3 region: CASRPGTGIHNEQFF. The DNA for the CDR3 is TGTGCCAGCAGACCAGGGACAGGGATACACAATGAGCAGTTCTTC.

The V and J genes are TRBV19 and TRBJ2-7, with 7 nucleotides matching TRBD1. The CDR3 contains 16 residues. Germline CDR1 LNHDA, CDR2 SQIVND (reference sequence). V was clipped by 0 bases and J by 0 bases; unmatched bases: 5. CDR3 region: CASSIDSYRGSYEQYF. The CDR3 bases are TGTGCCAGTAGTATAGATTCTTACAGGGGCTCCTACGAGCAGTACTTC.

The gene calls are TRBV11-3 and TRBJ2-7; 13 bases match TRBD2. There are 16 residues in the CDR3. V dropped 5 bases and J dropped 5; count of bases not matched to a gene: 9. Germline V lookup: CDR1 SGHNT, CDR2 YENEEA. Written as DNA, the CDR3 is TGTGCCAGCAGCCTCAGGACTAGCGGGGGATCCAACGAGCAGTACTTC. Protein: CASSLRTSGGSNEQYF.

V and J are TRBV28 and TRBJ1-1, with 10 nucleotides matching TRBD1. CDR3 size: 16 residues. Germline loops: CDR1 MDHEN, CDR2 SYDVKM. J lost 2 bases, V lost 6 bases, and 9 bases had no gene match. The CDR3 loop reads CASSRRQGALNTEAFF. In DNA, the CDR3 is TGTGCCAGCAGCCGACGACAGGGGGCCCTAAACACTGAAGCTTTCTTT.

This clone has a single count. The chain joins TRBV13 to TRBJ1-1; 7 bases agree with TRBD1. The J segment lost 0 bases and the V segment lost 7 bases, leaving 5 bases of the junction unmatched. The CDR3 spans 14 residues. CDR1 and CDR2 (germline): PRHDT, FYEKMQ (reference sequence). The CDR3 DNA reads as TGTGCCAGCATACAGGGGCTAATGAACACTGAAGCTTTCTTT. It specifies CASIQGLMNTEAFF.

The chain uses TRBV1 and TRBJ2-1; TRBD1 is taken as the D call from the table, unchecked against the DNA. TRBV1 is a pseudogene locus. This CDR3 is built from 16 residues. CDR3 protein: CTSTTQGAANPHEQFF. DNA for the CDR3: TGCACCAGCACCACACAGGGCGCGGCCAACCCGCATGAGCAGTTCTTC.

The chain links TRBV19 to TRBJ2-2, with D perhaps TRBD1 (5 bases). The ends were cut back, 5 bases at V and 0 bases at J, with 10 bases in the middle. There are 15 residues in the CDR3. The germline gives CDR1 LNHDA, CDR2 SQIVND (reference sequence). CDR3 residues: CASSYGASNTGELFF. The CDR3 region has the DNA TGTGCCAGTAGTTATGGGGCCTCGAACACCGGGGAGCTGTTTTTT.

The chain couples TRBV29-1 to TRBJ1-1; D gene uncertain. Germline CDR1 SQVTM, CDR2 ANQGSEA. Trimming removed 4 bases from V and 0 bases from J, with 9 bases in between. This CDR3 spans 13 amino acids. The CDR3 DNA reads TGCAGCGTTGGTAGTGCTATGAACACTGAAGCTTTCTTT. Protein product: CSVGSAMNTEAFF.

The genes are TRBV5-1 and TRBJ2-1; D could derive from TRBD1 or TRBD2 (5 bases each). Germline loops: CDR1 SGHRS, CDR2 YFSETQ. This CDR3 comprises 15 residues. Trimming removed 5 bases at V and 7 bases at J, with 19 bases between. The CDR3 loop is CASRTAAPFQNEQFF. The CDR3 nucleotides read TGCGCCAGCAGGACAGCGGCCCCCTTCCAGAATGAGCAGTTCTTC.

This clone was observed a few times. The chain uses TRBV19 and TRBJ1-4; D gene uncertain. Germline V lookup: CDR1 LNHDA, CDR2 SQIVND (reference sequence). V was clipped by 8 bases and J by 0 bases, with 10 bases between them. This CDR3 spans 14 amino acids. The CDR3 nucleotides are TGTGCCAGTTGCAATCAAGCAACTAATGAAAAACTGTTTTTT. Amino acid sequence: CASCNQATNEKLFF.

Notes on this clone: Because the CDR3's place on the DNA is in doubt, the DNA is left out and the CDR3 is given as listed by TCRdb. The chain recombines TRBV9 with TRBJ2-2. The germline V gene has CDR1 SGDLS and CDR2 YYNGEE. The CDR3 is made up of 16 amino acids, end residues included. The CDR3 loop reads CASSPNPDLRAGELFF.

The chain is built from TRBV9 and TRBJ2-7; 11 nucleotides match TRBD2. The CDR3 loop spans 13 amino acids. The junction had 3 bases not matched to a gene; V was cut back by 4 bases and J by 6 bases. The V gene's germline CDR1 is SGDLS and CDR2 YYNGEE. CDR3 amino acids: CASSSGTSGEQYF. CDR3 bases: TGTGCCAGCAGCTCCGGGACTAGCGGCGAGCAGTACTTC.

This clone was recorded once. The rearrangement links TRBV5-5 to TRBJ1-6, with D uncertain. V lost 0 bases and J 2 bases, leaving 18 bases between the germline ends. The CDR3 loop spans 19 amino acids. Germline V gene lookup returns CDR1 SGHKS and CDR2 YYEKEE (reference sequence). The CDR3, as DNA: TGTGCCAGCAGCTTGGATAGATCGGCCCTTTACCCCTATAATTCACCCCTCCACTTT. This encodes CASSLDRSALYPYNSPLHF.

V and J are TRBV5-1 and TRBJ2-5, with 11 bases that match TRBD1. The V segment lost 4 bases and the J segment 5 bases; nucleotides outside the gene matches: 4. Per the germline V gene, CDR1 is SGHRS and CDR2 is YFSETQ. The CDR3 extends over 14 amino acids. In DNA, the CDR3 is TGCGCCAGCAGCCCCAGGGACAGGGGGGAGACCCAGTACTTC. Its protein product is CASSPRDRGETQYF.

This clone was seen only once. The chain uses TRBV5-6 and TRBJ2-7; D is possibly TRBD2 (5 bases). The CDR3 is 13 residues long. From germline, CDR1 is SGHDT and CDR2 YYEEEE. Trimming stripped 2 bases from V and 5 bases from J, with 11 bases between. The chain's CDR3 is CASSFVGSHEQYF. As DNA, the CDR3 is TGTGCCAGCAGCTTCGTAGGGAGCCACGAGCAGTACTTC.

The rearrangement uses TRBV5-8 and TRBJ2-1; possibly TRBD2 for D (5 bases). V was clipped by 0 bases and J by 3 bases, with 10 bases between them. Germline CDR1 and CDR2: SGHTS and YDEGEE. The CDR3 runs 15 residues. This CDR3 is CASSLGENHYNEQFF. The CDR3 coding sequence is TGTGCCAGCAGCTTGGGGGAGAACCACTACAATGAGCAGTTCTTC.

The chain has TRBV4-1 and TRBJ2-7; D possibly corresponds to TRBD1 (5 bases). Trimming took off 4 bases at V and 2 bases at J, with 9 bases between the two ends. Germline CDR1 is MGHRA and CDR2 is YSYEKL. This CDR3 has 13 residues. CDR3 loop: CASSPGLTYEQYF. The CDR3 region has the DNA TGCGCCAGCAGCCCAGGGTTAACCTACGAGCAGTACTTC.

This clone was counted once. This chain links TRBV9 with TRBJ2-7; 8 bases agree with TRBD1. Germline trimming cut 2 bases from V and 2 bases from J; bases unmatched to any gene: 6. Germline V gene data show CDR1 as SGDLS and CDR2 as YYNGEE. This CDR3 is built from 15 residues. The chain's CDR3 is CASSVGQVSTYEQYF. The DNA for the CDR3 is TGTGCCAGCAGCGTGGGACAGGTTTCAACCTACGAGCAGTACTTC.

This clone was recorded once. The V and J genes are TRBV4-1 and TRBJ2-4, with D perhaps TRBD2 (7 bases). V lost 4 bases to trimming and J lost 2 bases, with 12 bases between them. Germline lookup yields CDR1 MGHRA and CDR2 YSYEKL. This CDR3 contains 15 residues. The CDR3 nucleotides are TGCGCCAGCAGCCCGGGGGGCGTATCCAAAAACATTCAGTACTTC. Residues: CASSPGGVSKNIQYF.